The sequence of this T cell receptor (beta chain) was determined in a study of type 1 regulatory T cells. Study information: An in vitro protocol generated T-allo10, a Tr1-enriched, alloantigen-specific CD4 T cell product.

MiXCR, applied by TCRdb to the reads, yields one record per CDR3 protein. The sample records 80,000 to 100,000 distinct CDR3 sequences, 25% to 40% being singletons. This clonotype was detected only a few times. CDR3 length: 15 residues. With V trimmed by 6 bases and J by 3 bases, 9 bases remained unmatched. Germline loops: CDR1 LNHDA, CDR2 SQIVND (reference sequence). Sequenced input: CD4+ T cells, either the whole sample or a sorted fraction (not recorded which). The chain carries TRBV19 and TRBJ1-1; 8 bases match TRBD1. The clonotype originates from a human donor in good health. CDR3: CASSGSRGLHTEAFF. The CDR3 DNA is TGTGCCAGTAGCGGCAGCAGGGGGCTGCACACTGAAGCTTTCTTT.